This TCR beta chain was identified in a study of T cells expressing NK-cell markers. Study information: One of eight sequenced donors was HCMV-seronegative; the other seven were seropositive. Findings and limits, study-wide: In several donors, dominant clonotypes made up about 28.3-65% of CD3+CD56-NKG2C+ cells.

On this clonotype itself: Its matching antigen is unknown.

This CDR3 is 14 amino acids long. TCRdb processed the 5' RACE reads again and assigns one entry to each CDR3 protein, with no DNA. The sample table includes about 460,000 distinct CDR3 sequences. The sample comprised blood T cells: a sorted CD56 or NKG2C T cell subset, CD4+ or CD8+ T cells, or bulk PBMC T cells (not recorded which). V and J are TRBV12-3 or TRBV12-4 and TRBJ2-5; TCRdb names TRBD1, which stays unverified in the absence of DNA. The source of this sequence is a woman between 45 and 60 years old in good health. This CDR3 reads CASSPKGAGETQYF.